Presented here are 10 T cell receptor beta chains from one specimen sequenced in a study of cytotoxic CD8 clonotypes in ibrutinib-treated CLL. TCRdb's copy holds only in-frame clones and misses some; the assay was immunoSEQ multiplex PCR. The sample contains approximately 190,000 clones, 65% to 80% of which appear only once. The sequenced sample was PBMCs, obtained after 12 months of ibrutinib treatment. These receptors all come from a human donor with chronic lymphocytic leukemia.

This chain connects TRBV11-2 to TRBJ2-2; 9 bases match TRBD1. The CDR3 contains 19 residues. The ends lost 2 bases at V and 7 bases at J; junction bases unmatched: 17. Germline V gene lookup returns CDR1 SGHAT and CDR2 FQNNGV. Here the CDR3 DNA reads TGTGCCAGCAGCTTAACGCCGGGACAGGGTCCCCAGGTGCTCGGGGAGCTGTTTTTT. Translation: CASSLTPGQGPQVLGELFF.

The CDR3 spells CASSIRGAADTQYF. In DNA form, the CDR3 reads TGTGCCAGTAGTATAAGGGGGGCGGCAGATACGCAGTATTTT. The chain has TRBV19 and TRBJ2-3, with D tentatively TRBD1 or TRBD2 (6 bases each). The CDR3 runs 14 residues. Trimming stripped 2 bases from V and 4 bases from J, with 10 bases between. Germline CDR1 reads LNHDA; CDR2 reads SQIVND (reference sequence).

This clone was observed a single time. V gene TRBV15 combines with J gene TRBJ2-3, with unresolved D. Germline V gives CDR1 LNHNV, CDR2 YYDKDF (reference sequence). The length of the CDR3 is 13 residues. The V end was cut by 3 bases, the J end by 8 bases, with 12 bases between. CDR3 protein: CATSREGGITQYF. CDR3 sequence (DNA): TGTGCCACCAGCAGGGAAGGTGGGATTACGCAGTATTTT.

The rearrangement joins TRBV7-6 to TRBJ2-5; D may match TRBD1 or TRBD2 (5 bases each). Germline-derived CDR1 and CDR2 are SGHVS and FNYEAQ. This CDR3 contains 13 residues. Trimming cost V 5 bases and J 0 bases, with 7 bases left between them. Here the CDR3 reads CASSVGHQETQYF. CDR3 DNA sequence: TGTGCCAGCAGCGTGGGACACCAAGAGACCCAGTACTTC.

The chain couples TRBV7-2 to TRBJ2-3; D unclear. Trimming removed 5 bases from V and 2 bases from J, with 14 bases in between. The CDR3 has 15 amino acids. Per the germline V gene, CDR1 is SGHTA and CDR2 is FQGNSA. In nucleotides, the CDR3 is TGTGCCAGCAGCCCCAGTTATTGGGTCACAGATACGCAGTATTTT. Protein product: CASSPSYWVTDTQYF. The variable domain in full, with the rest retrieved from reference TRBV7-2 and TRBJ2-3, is GAGVSQSPSNKVTEKGKDVELRCDPISGHTALYWYRQSLGQGLEFLIYFQGNSAPDKSGLPSDRFSAERTGGSVSTLTIQRTQQEDSAVYLCASSPSYWVTDTQYFGPGTRLTVL.

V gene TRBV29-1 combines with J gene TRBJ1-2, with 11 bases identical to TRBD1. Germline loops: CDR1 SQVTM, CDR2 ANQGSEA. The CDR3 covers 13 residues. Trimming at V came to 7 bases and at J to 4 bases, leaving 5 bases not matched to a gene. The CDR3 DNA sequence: TGCAGCGCCGGGACAGGGGGGAGCTATGGCTACACCTTC. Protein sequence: CSAGTGGSYGYTF.

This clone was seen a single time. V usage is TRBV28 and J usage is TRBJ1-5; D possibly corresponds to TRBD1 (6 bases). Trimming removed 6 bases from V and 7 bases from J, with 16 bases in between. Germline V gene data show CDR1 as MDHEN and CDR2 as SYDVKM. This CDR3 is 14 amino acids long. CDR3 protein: CASRIPQGGQPQHF. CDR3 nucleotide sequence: TGTGCCAGCAGAATCCCACAGGGCGGGCAGCCCCAGCATTTT.

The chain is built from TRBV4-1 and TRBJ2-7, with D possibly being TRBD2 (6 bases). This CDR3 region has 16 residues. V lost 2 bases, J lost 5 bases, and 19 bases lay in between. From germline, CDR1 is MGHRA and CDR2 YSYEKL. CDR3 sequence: CASSQTFTSFGDEQYF. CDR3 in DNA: TGCGCCAGCAGCCAAACGTTCACTAGCTTCGGGGACGAGCAGTACTTC.

In nucleotides, the CDR3 is TGTGCCAGCCGGACAGGGCGGAATGAGCAGTTCTTC. Its translation: CASRTGRNEQFF. The chain joins TRBV28 to TRBJ2-1, with 8 bases lining up with TRBD1. V lost 8 bases and J lost 7; bases outside the gene matches: 4. The CDR3 is 12 residues long. From germline, CDR1 is MDHEN and CDR2 SYDVKM.

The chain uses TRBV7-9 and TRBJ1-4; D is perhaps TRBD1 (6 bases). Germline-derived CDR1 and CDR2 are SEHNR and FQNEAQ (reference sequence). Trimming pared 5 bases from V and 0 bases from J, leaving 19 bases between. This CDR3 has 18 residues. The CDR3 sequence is CASSPSAVWTATNEKLFF. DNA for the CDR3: TGTGCCAGCAGCCCCAGCGCAGTTTGGACAGCAACTAATGAAAAACTGTTTTTT.